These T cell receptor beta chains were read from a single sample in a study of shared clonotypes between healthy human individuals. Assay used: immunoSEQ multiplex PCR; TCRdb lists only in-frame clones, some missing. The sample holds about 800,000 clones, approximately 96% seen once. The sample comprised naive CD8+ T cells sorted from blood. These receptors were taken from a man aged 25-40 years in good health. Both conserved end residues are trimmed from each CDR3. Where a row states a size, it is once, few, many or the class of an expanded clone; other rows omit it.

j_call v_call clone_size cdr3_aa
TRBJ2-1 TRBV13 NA ASSLEGGSGSYNEQF
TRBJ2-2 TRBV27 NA ASSLRDRATGELF
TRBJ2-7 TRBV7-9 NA ASSLVVAGNSYEQY
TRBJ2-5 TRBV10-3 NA AISLGTGKETQY
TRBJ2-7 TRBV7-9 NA ASSSSGGTAETPYEQY
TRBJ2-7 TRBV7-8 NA ASSTGTGDEQY
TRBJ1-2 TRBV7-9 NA ASSSNRDSTNYGYT
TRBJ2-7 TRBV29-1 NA SVETTGPSYEQY
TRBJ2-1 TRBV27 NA ASSKGLLDEQF
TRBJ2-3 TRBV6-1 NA ASSEDLGTSGRGDTQY
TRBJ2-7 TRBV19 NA ASSTTTTGVQY
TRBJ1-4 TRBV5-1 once ASSLVGPGIEKLF
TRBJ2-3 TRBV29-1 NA SVGVSGRASDTQY
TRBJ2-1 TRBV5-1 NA ASSLTVGLRDEQF
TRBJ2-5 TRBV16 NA ASSHGTGGETQY
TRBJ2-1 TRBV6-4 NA ASSDTGSSYNEQF
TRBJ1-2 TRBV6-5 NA ASSYSKGLGGYT
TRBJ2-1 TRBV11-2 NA ASSRVSEQF
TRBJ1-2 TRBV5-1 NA ASSAGGNGYT
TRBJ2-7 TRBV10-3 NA AISEGGQGAYEQY
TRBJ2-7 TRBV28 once ASSGPTSGYEQY
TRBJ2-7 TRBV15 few ATSRDLSYEQY
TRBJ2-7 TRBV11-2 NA ASSHVNLGEQY
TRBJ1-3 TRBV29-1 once SVEGGSGNTIY
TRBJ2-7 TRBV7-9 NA ASSPEGQGPYEQY
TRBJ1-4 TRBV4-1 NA ASSRRSLTNEKLF
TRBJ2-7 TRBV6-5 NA ASSYSAGGYEQY
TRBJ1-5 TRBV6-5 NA ASSALTGLNQPQH
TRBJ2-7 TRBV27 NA ASGGASGAYEQY
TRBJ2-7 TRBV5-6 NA ASSPTSGAYEQY
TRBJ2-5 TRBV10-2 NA ASSELWGTQY
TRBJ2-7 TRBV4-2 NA ASSQEYGGPYEQY
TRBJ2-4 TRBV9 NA ASSGVSGNIQY
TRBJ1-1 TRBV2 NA ASGVPPTTGSDTEAF
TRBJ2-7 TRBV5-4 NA ASSLVGGRAEQY
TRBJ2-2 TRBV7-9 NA ASSSSDRPTGELF
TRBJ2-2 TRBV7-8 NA AIQSGLRNGELF
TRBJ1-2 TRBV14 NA ASSQEGQGAPGDYGYT
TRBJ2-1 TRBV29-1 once SVEGASGRVYNEQF
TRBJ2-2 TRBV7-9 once ASSLPRGGTNTGELF
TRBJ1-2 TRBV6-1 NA ASSELHGSGAGYT
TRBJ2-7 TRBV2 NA ASSGGGDDTNSYEQY
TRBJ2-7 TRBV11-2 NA ASSNLAISSYEQY
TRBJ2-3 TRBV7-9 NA ASIRLTGGDTQY
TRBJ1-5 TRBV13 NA ASSFQNSPPRSQH
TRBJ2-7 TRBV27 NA ASSPMTGGAYEQY
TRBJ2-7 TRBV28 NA ASSLSPGSDGPYEQY
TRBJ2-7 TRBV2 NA ASSDPAGEYEQY
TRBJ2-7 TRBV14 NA ASSQALAARWEQY
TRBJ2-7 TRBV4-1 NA ASSPQGVLFDEQY
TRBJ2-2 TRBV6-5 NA ASSPGQGNTGELF
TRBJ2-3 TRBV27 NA ASSLLLVGDTQY
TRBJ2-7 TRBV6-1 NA ASSEIGQGIYEQY
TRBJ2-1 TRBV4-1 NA ASTEGGSLARINNEQF
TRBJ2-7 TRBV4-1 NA ASSQARRGDDEQY
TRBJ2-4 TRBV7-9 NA ASSPIGTPGDKNIQY
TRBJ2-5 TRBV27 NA ASSSRVYQETQY
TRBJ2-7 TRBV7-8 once ASSPPGTGSSYEQY
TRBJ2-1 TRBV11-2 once ASSLPSGVYNEQF
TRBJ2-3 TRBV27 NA ASSPSSGRGTDTQY